This T cell receptor (beta chain) originates from a study of cytomegalovirus exposure and HLA in healthy donors. Primers for the PCR totalled 60 Vbeta and 13 Jbeta. The method was immunoSEQ multiplex PCR; TCRdb's version includes in-frame clones alone and lacks a portion of them. The table shows under 200,000 clones, with about four fifths occurring only once. Concerning this clone: The target antigen is unknown.

Study outcomes and limitations: Rarity marked most TCR sequences, yet some public TCRs occurred in many donors. With later analysis, a missense DCLRE1C variant became linked to TCR beta V- and J-gene trimming. Later analysis reportedly placed an Asian-associated ancestry cluster below the roughly 700-donor mean in N-insertions. The study reported that TCR beta sequences accurately predicted HLA-A and HLA-B alleles in most subjects.

Per germline, CDR1 SGHTA and CDR2 FQGNSA. CDR3 length equals 14 residues. V was clipped by 3 bases and J by 6 bases; unmatched bases: 5. The receptor was isolated from a woman aged 45-59 years in good health and CMV-seronegative. Sequences were obtained from PBMCs. The chain links TRBV7-2 to TRBJ2-7, with 10 bases that match TRBD1. The CDR3 sequence is CASSLGQGFGEQYF. DNA for the CDR3: TGTGCCAGCAGCTTGGGACAGGGGTTTGGCGAGCAGTACTTC.